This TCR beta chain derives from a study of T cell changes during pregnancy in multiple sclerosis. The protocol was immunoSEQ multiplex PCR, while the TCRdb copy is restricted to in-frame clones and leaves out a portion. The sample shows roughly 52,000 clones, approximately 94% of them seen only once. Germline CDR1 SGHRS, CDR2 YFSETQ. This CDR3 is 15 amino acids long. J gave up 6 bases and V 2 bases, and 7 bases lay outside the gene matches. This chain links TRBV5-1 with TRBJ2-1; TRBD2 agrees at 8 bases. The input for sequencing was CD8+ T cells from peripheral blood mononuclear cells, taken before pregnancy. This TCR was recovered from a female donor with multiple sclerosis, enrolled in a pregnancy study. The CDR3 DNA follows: TGCGCCAGCAGCTTTGAACTAGCGGAGACCAATGAGCAGTTCTTC. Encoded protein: CASSFELAETNEQFF.